This passage covers 17 T cell receptor beta chains from one sample sequenced in a study of blood T cell repertoires in COVID-19. Profiling relied on immunoSEQ multiplex PCR, and the TCRdb table lists in-frame clones only, not all of them. The repertoire holds roughly 240,000 clones, with 85% as singletons. The sequencing input was peripheral blood. The receptors come from a man in his forties or fifties with COVID-19, enrolled during active disease.

This clone occurred once. A junction end diverges from the germline sequence, so it may reflect a read error. The chain is built from TRBV15 and TRBJ1-2; D is perhaps TRBD1 (6 bases). CDR1 LNHNV and CDR2 YYDKDF come from the germline V gene (reference sequence). The CDR3 extends over 16 amino acids. The CDR3 loop reads CATSREAGARDYGYTF. The CDR3 bases are TGTGCCACCAGTAGAGAGGCAGGGGCGCGGGACTATGGCTACACCTTC.

This clone was found a few times. The rearrangement links TRBV20-1 to TRBJ1-5, with 7 bases aligning to TRBD1. Germline V gene lookup returns CDR1 DFQATT and CDR2 SNEGSKA (reference sequence). V shed 2 bases and J 12 bases; nucleotides not matched to a gene: 4. The CDR3 covers 11 residues. CDR3 DNA sequence: TGCAGTGCTAGAAAGGGGGCGGGCCAGCATTTT. Its translation is CSARKGAGQHF.

The CDR3 reads CASSERDSSRKLAKNIQYF. In nucleotides, the CDR3 is TGTGCCAGCAGTGAGAGGGACTCCAGCCGGAAACTAGCCAAAAACATTCAGTACTTC. The chain combines TRBV6-1 with TRBJ2-4, with D possibly TRBD2 on 6 matching bases. Trimming took 3 bases from V and 0 from J, leaving 21 bases between them. Germline CDR1 reads MNHNS; CDR2 reads SASEGT. The CDR3 runs 19 residues.

The CDR3 coding sequence is TGCGCCAGCAGCTGGGGGACAGGGGCTACCGGGGAGCTGTTTTTT. It is translated as CASSWGTGATGELFF. This chain links TRBV5-1 with TRBJ2-2; 10 nucleotides align to TRBD1. This CDR3 is built from 15 residues. V trimming: 3 bases; J trimming: 5 bases; junction bases outside the gene matches: 4. From germline, CDR1 is SGHRS and CDR2 YFSETQ.

The V gene is TRBV3-1 (or the pseudogene TRBV3-2), the J gene TRBJ2-5, with a possible D match to TRBD2 (5 bases). The CDR3 is 14 residues long. Germline V lookup: CDR1 LGHDT, CDR2 YNNKEL (reference sequence). V was shortened by 1 base and J by 3 bases, with 9 bases between the two germline ends. The CDR3 bases are TGTGCCAGCAGCCAAGCCCCGGGGAAAGAGACCCAGTACTTC. Translation gives CASSQAPGKETQYF.

The CDR3 loop is CASSRKDSYF. The CDR3 DNA follows: TGTGCCAGTAGTCGTAAAGACAGCTACTTC. The V call is TRBV19, the J call TRBJ2-4; D possibly corresponds to TRBD1 (5 bases). V lost 5 bases and J 16 bases, leaving 12 bases between the germline ends. This CDR3 contains 10 residues. Germline CDR1 and CDR2: LNHDA and SQIVND (reference sequence).

The chain carries TRBV5-1 and TRBJ2-7; possible D gene TRBD1, 5 bases. Germline lookup yields CDR1 SGHRS and CDR2 YFSETQ. This CDR3 is 15 amino acids long. Trimming left V 4 bases short and J 0 bases short, with 14 bases between. The CDR3 spells CASSPGRGSSYEQYF. CDR3 DNA sequence: TGCGCCAGCAGCCCGGGTAGGGGAAGCTCCTACGAGCAGTACTTC.

J is TRBJ2-7 and V is TRBV19; 10 bases are shared with TRBD1. Germline assignment: CDR1 LNHDA and CDR2 SQIVND (reference sequence). V lost 2 bases, J lost 6 bases, and 7 bases stayed unmatched. The CDR3 totals 15 residues. CDR3 sequence reads: CASSISRDRGGEQYF. The CDR3, as DNA: TGTGCCAGTAGTATAAGCCGGGACAGGGGAGGCGAGCAGTACTTC.

The gene calls are TRBV12-3 or TRBV12-4 and TRBJ2-1; D call uncertain. Deletions cut 3 bases from V and 4 bases from J, with 7 bases between. There are 13 residues in the CDR3. The CDR3 loop is CASSFVLYNEQFF. The CDR3 DNA reads as TGTGCCAGCAGTTTCGTGTTATACAATGAGCAGTTCTTC.

V and J are TRBV6-5 and TRBJ1-2, with 8 nucleotides matching TRBD1. With V trimmed by 7 bases and J by 6 bases, 4 bases remained unmatched. Germline CDR1 is MNHEY and CDR2 is SVGAGI. CDR3 length: 12 residues. CDR3 sequence: CASTKTGDGYTF. CDR3 in DNA: TGTGCCAGCACCAAGACAGGGGATGGCTACACCTTC.

This chain links TRBV7-9 with TRBJ1-4, with 11 bases fitting TRBD1. Germline assignment: CDR1 SEHNR and CDR2 FQNEAQ (reference sequence). With V trimmed by 1 base and J by 8 bases, 0 bases remained unmatched. This CDR3 region has 14 residues. The CDR3: CASSLGTGGEKLFF. In nucleotides, the CDR3 is TGTGCCAGCAGCTTAGGGACAGGGGGCGAAAAACTGTTTTTT.

In the case of this clone: Other DNA sequences in the same sample also yield this CDR3. The chain links TRBV19 to TRBJ2-7, with D perhaps TRBD1 (5 bases). This CDR3 is 13 amino acids long. Germline CDR1 is LNHDA and CDR2 is SQIVND (reference sequence). Trimming stripped 2 bases from V and 1 base from J, with 6 bases between. The CDR3 bases are TGTGCCAGTAGTATATCAGGGTCCTACGAGCAGTACTTC. This codes for CASSISGSYEQYF.

This chain connects TRBV19 to TRBJ1-6, with TRBD1 identical over 9 bases. The germline CDR1 and CDR2 sequences are LNHDA and SQIVND (reference sequence). This CDR3 comprises 16 residues. Germline trimming cut 6 bases from V and 5 bases from J; bases unmatched to any gene: 8. The CDR3: CASSPDRGPHNSPLHF. DNA for the CDR3: TGTGCCAGTAGCCCGGACAGGGGCCCTCATAATTCACCCCTCCACTTT.

The chain has TRBV4-2 and TRBJ2-3, with TRBD1 identical over 8 bases. The CDR3 loop spans 15 amino acids. Trimming cost V 2 bases and J 4 bases; bases outside gene matches: 5. The germline gives CDR1 LGHNA, CDR2 YNFKEQ. CDR3 protein: CASSQFGTGSDTQYF. CDR3 bases: TGTGCCAGCAGCCAATTTGGGACAGGTTCAGATACGCAGTATTTT.

The chain is built from TRBV6-5 and TRBJ2-7, with D unclear. Germline V gene lookup returns CDR1 MNHEY and CDR2 SVGAGI. There are 15 residues in the CDR3. V was pared by 0 bases and J by 0 bases, with 9 bases between. CDR3 coding DNA: TGTGCCAGCAGTTACTCGCCAGGAAGCTCCTACGAGCAGTACTTC. It specifies CASSYSPGSSYEQYF.

V usage is TRBV11-2 and J usage is TRBJ1-6; tentative D call: TRBD1 (6 bases). Germline CDR1 SGHAT, CDR2 FQNNGV. The V end lost 0 bases, the J end lost 3 bases, and 12 bases lay between the germline ends. This CDR3 has 17 residues. The CDR3 loop is CASSLDGGRGYNSPLHF. The CDR3 nucleotides read TGTGCCAGCAGCTTAGATGGTGGCAGGGGCTATAATTCACCCCTCCACTTT.

The chain is built from TRBV7-8 and TRBJ2-3, with 8 bases matching TRBD2. The V gene end was trimmed by 3 bases and the J gene end by 3 bases; junction bases not matched to a gene: 11. This CDR3 region has 17 residues. Germline V gene lookup returns CDR1 SGHVS and CDR2 FQNEAQ. CDR3 residues: CASSFHGGALRTDTQYF. The CDR3 DNA reads as TGTGCCAGCAGCTTCCACGGGGGGGCTCTGAGAACAGATACGCAGTATTTT.